These 3 T cell receptor beta chains were all obtained from the same sample, sequenced in a study of CD8+CD57+ T cells in acquired aplastic anemia. Genomic DNA acted as the template from which TCR beta VDJ combination and CDR3 sequence profiling were carried out. TCRdb passed the reads through MiXCR, listing each CDR3 protein once. The top ten hold 8% of the sample, which has 250,000 to 350,000 distinct CDR3 sequences, around 60% seen once. The sequenced material came from sorted CD4+, CD8+, or CD8+CD57+ T cells (not recorded which) from PBMCs. The receptors shown here come from a human donor with severe aplastic anemia or a healthy control (not recorded which).

The CDR3 spells CSAAAGDRKLFF. For the CDR3, the DNA is TGCAGTGCTGCCGCCGGGGACCGCAAGCTGTTTTTT. The genes are TRBV20-1 and TRBJ2-2; D assignment may be TRBD1 or TRBD2 (5 bases each). Germline-derived CDR1 and CDR2 are DFQATT and SNEGSKA (reference sequence). V gave up 5 bases and J gave up 12 bases, with 16 bases separating them. CDR3 length: 12 residues.

This clonotype has ten or more counts. CDR3: CASSLGGQRFF. CDR3 sequence (DNA): TGCGCCAGCAGCTTGGGGGGACAGAGGTTCTTC. The V and J genes are TRBV5-1 and TRBJ2-1; 7 bases map to TRBD1. The V segment lost 0 bases and the J segment 15 bases; nucleotides outside the gene matches: 3. The germline V gene has CDR1 SGHRS and CDR2 YFSETQ. CDR3 length: 11 residues.

The table lists this clonotype with many counts. The chain employs TRBV5-1 and TRBJ1-1; D is uncertain. Germline-derived CDR1 and CDR2 are SGHRS and YFSETQ. Trimming stripped 0 bases from V and 1 base from J, with 10 bases between. The CDR3 has 15 amino acids. The CDR3: CASSLEGTANTEAFF. The CDR3 DNA reads TGCGCCAGCAGCTTGGAGGGCACGGCGAACACTGAAGCTTTCTTT.